Shown below are 28 T cell receptor beta chains from a single sample sequenced in a study of monozygotic twins with inflammatory bowel disease. TCRdb re-called the 5' RACE reads; every CDR3 protein appears as one record, without DNA. The sample yields about 450,000 distinct CDR3 sequences, of which the top ten take up 2% to 2.5%. The sample comprised blood. The receptors were sampled from a human donor with ulcerative colitis or Crohn's disease, or a healthy co-twin of an affected twin (not recorded which).

J is TRBJ2-7 and V is TRBV27; no DNA is available, so the TRBD2 call from TCRdb remains unchecked. The germline CDR1 and CDR2 sequences are MNHEY and SMNVEV (reference sequence). This CDR3 contains 15 residues. This CDR3 reads CASSRGLAASYEQYF.

This sequence joins TRBV29-1 and TRBJ2-3; the TRBD2 assignment by TCRdb is unverifiable without DNA. The CDR3 is 14 residues long. Per the germline V gene, CDR1 is SQVTM and CDR2 is ANQGSEA. The CDR3 here is CSALLAGSTDTQYF.

The chain couples TRBV28 to TRBJ2-7. Germline values: CDR1 MDHEN, CDR2 SYDVKM. The CDR3 runs to 12 residues. Here the CDR3 reads CASSLLEDEQYF.

This sequence joins TRBV12-3 or TRBV12-4 and TRBJ1-2. The CDR3 length is 13 residues. The CDR3 reads CASSYRGSYGYTF.

The chain joins TRBV7-2 to TRBJ2-3; the D call from TCRdb, TRBD2, cannot be confirmed without DNA. The CDR3 sequence is 16 residues long. Germline V gene lookup returns CDR1 SGHTA and CDR2 FQGNSA. The CDR3 here is CASSRTSGGAGDTQYF. Based on the CDR3 plus reference TRBV7-2 and TRBJ2-3, the full variable domain is GAGVSQSPSNKVTEKGKDVELRCDPISGHTALYWYRQSLGQGLEFLIYFQGNSAPDKSGLPSDRFSAERTGGSVSTLTIQRTQQEDSAVYLCASSRTSGGAGDTQYFGPGTRLTVL.

The chain has TRBV6-5 and TRBJ1-4. Per the germline V gene, CDR1 is MNHEY and CDR2 is SVGAGI. The CDR3 consists of 13 residues. CDR3: CASRRGHLEKLFF.

The chain couples TRBV27 to TRBJ1-1; checking the TCRdb D call of TRBD1 is not possible without DNA. The CDR3 sequence is 14 residues long. CDR1 and CDR2 from the germline V gene are MNHEY and SMNVEV (reference sequence). This CDR3 is CASSLWAGGTEAFF.

CDR3 loop: CASSARTGDYGYTF. The V gene is TRBV7-6, the J gene TRBJ1-2; absent DNA, TCRdb's TRBD1 call cannot be checked. This CDR3 spans 14 amino acids. Germline V gives CDR1 SGHVS, CDR2 FNYEAQ.

The V and J genes are TRBV7-2 and TRBJ2-5. The CDR3 has 14 residues. Germline loops: CDR1 SGHTA, CDR2 FQGNSA. This CDR3 is CASSLVSGPRSQYF.

V usage is TRBV18 and J usage is TRBJ2-5. The CDR3 runs 13 residues. Germline V gene data show CDR1 as KGHSH and CDR2 as LQKENI. Here the CDR3 reads CASSPGWMETQYF. The whole variable domain, remainder taken from reference TRBV18 and TRBJ2-5, is NAGVMQNPRHLVRRRGQEARLRCSPMKGHSHVYWYRQLPEEGLKFMVYLQKENIIDESGMPKERFSAEFPKEGPSILRIQQVVRGDSAAYFCASSPGWMETQYFGPGTRLLVL.

J is TRBJ1-2 and V is TRBV5-6; without DNA, the TCRdb call of TRBD1 cannot be checked. From germline, CDR1 is SGHDT and CDR2 YYEEEE. The CDR3 is 14 amino acids. The CDR3 protein is CASSLGTALYGYTF.

The gene calls are TRBV10-3 and TRBJ1-2; TCRdb lists TRBD1, though no DNA is available to test this call. Germline values: CDR1 ENHRY, CDR2 SYGVKD. This CDR3 has 15 amino acids. This CDR3 is CAISESGQGYYGYTF.

This chain links TRBV11-2 with TRBJ1-1; TCRdb's D gene call, TRBD1, goes unchecked for lack of DNA. The CDR3 totals 13 residues. The germline V gene encodes CDR1 SGHAT and CDR2 FQNNGV. CDR3 amino acids: CASSFQQGPEAFF. Full variable domain (outside the CDR3, taken from reference TRBV11-2 and TRBJ1-1): EAGVAQSPRYKIIEKRQSVAFWCNPISGHATLYWYQQILGQGPKLLIQFQNNGVVDDSQLPKDRFSAERLKGVDSTLKIQPAKLEDSAVYLCASSFQQGPEAFFGQGTRLTVV.

The chain carries TRBV7-2 and TRBJ1-5; TCRdb's D call, TRBD1, is unchecked because there is no DNA. Germline lookup yields CDR1 SGHTA and CDR2 FQGNSA. The CDR3 totals 14 residues. The CDR3 region is CASSLEHPVTVQHF. Based on the CDR3 plus reference TRBV7-2 and TRBJ1-5, the full variable domain is GAGVSQSPSNKVTEKGKDVELRCDPISGHTALYWYRQSLGQGLEFLIYFQGNSAPDKSGLPSDRFSAERTGGSVSTLTIQRTQQEDSAVYLCASSLEHPVTVQHFGDGTRLSIL.

The J gene is TRBJ1-5, the V gene TRBV20-1. CDR3 length equals 14 residues. Germline V gene data show CDR1 as DFQATT and CDR2 as SNEGSKA (reference sequence). The CDR3 loop is CSAREINSNQPQHF.

The chain is built from TRBV20-1 and TRBJ1-4; TCRdb's D call of TRBD1 is untestable without DNA. The V gene's germline CDR1 is DFQATT and CDR2 SNEGSKA (reference sequence). The CDR3 totals 14 residues. CDR3: CSARDQGGDEKLFF.

The chain has TRBV20-1 and TRBJ1-2; TCRdb designates TRBD1, a call that cannot be tested without DNA. The CDR3 is 11 amino acids. Germline CDR1 DFQATT, CDR2 SNEGSKA (reference sequence). The CDR3: CSAGWGGGYTF.

The V and J genes are TRBV6-5 and TRBJ1-1. This CDR3 is 12 amino acids long. The V gene's germline CDR1 is MNHEY and CDR2 SVGAGI. The CDR3 loop reads CASRWSGGVAFF.

V gene TRBV6-1 combines with J gene TRBJ2-2; the D call from TCRdb, TRBD2, cannot be confirmed without DNA. The CDR3 loop spans 15 amino acids. The germline gives CDR1 MNHNS, CDR2 SASEGT. CDR3 protein: CASDSGGADTGELFF.

J is TRBJ1-6 and V is TRBV7-9. The length of the CDR3 is 15 residues. Germline V gene sequence: CDR1 SEHNR, CDR2 FQNEAQ (reference sequence). The CDR3 here is CASREVGSYNSPLHF.

V usage is TRBV28 and J usage is TRBJ2-3; there is no DNA to check the TCRdb D call of TRBD1. The germline V gene has CDR1 MDHEN and CDR2 SYDVKM. CDR3 length equals 14 residues. The CDR3 here is CASKRDRSSDTQYF.

This rearrangement joins TRBV3-1 to TRBJ2-1; TCRdb reports TRBD1, a call that lacks DNA to check it against. The CDR3 consists of 14 residues. Germline assignment: CDR1 LGHDT and CDR2 YNNKEL (reference sequence). CDR3: CASSPSRIMGEQFF.

The chain couples TRBV5-6 to TRBJ1-2; the D gene TCRdb calls, TRBD1, cannot be checked with no DNA. The CDR3 has 14 residues. CDR1 is SGHDT, CDR2 YYEEEE, per germline. This CDR3 reads CASRHPDINYGYTF. Using reference TRBV5-6 and TRBJ1-2 for the parts outside the CDR3, the full variable domain is DAGVTQSPTHLIKTRGQQVTLRCSPKSGHDTVSWYQQALGQGPQFIFQYYEEEERQRGNFPDRFSGHQFPNYSSELNVNALLLGDSALYLCASRHPDINYGYTFGSGTRLTVV.

The chain carries TRBV20-1 and TRBJ2-7; TCRdb indicates TRBD1, and absent DNA this call remains unverified. Germline V gene data show CDR1 as DFQATT and CDR2 as SNEGSKA (reference sequence). The length of the CDR3 is 14 residues. CDR3 amino acids: CSAPGGSSSYEQYF.

The chain links TRBV29-1 to TRBJ2-2; there is no DNA to check the TCRdb D call of TRBD1. Germline V gene sequence: CDR1 SQVTM, CDR2 ANQGSEA. The CDR3 sequence is 15 residues long. The CDR3 reads CSVRPGTGFVGELFF.

The gene calls are TRBV12-3 or TRBV12-4 and TRBJ2-5; TCRdb lists TRBD2, though no DNA is available to test this call. CDR3 length: 17 residues. CDR3 protein: CASSFGQGRFGRETQYF.

The rearrangement uses TRBV3-1 and TRBJ2-5; TCRdb designates TRBD2, a call that cannot be tested without DNA. The germline V gene has CDR1 LGHDT and CDR2 YNNKEL (reference sequence). CDR3 length equals 16 residues. The CDR3 loop is CASSQGLAGALDPQYF.

V is TRBV11-2 and J is TRBJ2-2; TCRdb indicates TRBD2, and absent DNA this call remains unverified. This CDR3 is 21 amino acids long. Germline V CDR1 and CDR2: SGHAT, FQNNGV. The CDR3 loop reads CASSLGGLLVAEASNTGELFF.